What follows are 13 T cell receptor beta chains derived from one specimen sequenced in a study of T cell responses to AZD1222 COVID-19 vaccine. Repertoires were generated with immunoSEQ multiplex PCR, while TCRdb's copy carries only in-frame clones and drops some. The table shows some 120,000 clones, with 88% occurring only once. The sequences come from peripheral blood, collected on day 0 of MenACWY control vaccination. The receptors stem from an adult in good health.

The J gene is TRBJ2-3, the V gene TRBV3-1 (or the pseudogene TRBV3-2); D is unclear. The CDR3 has 12 residues. Germline lookup yields CDR1 LGHDT and CDR2 YNNKEL (reference sequence). Trimming left V 1 base short and J 3 bases short, with 2 bases between. Here the CDR3 reads CASSQGTDTQYF. Written as DNA, the CDR3 is TGTGCCAGCAGCCAAGGGACAGATACGCAGTATTTT.

This clone was recorded a few times. The CDR3 is CASSPRQGTGEQYF. CDR3 DNA sequence: TGTGCCAGCTCACCAAGACAGGGTACAGGCGAGCAGTACTTC. The chain carries TRBV18 and TRBJ2-7, with 7 bases aligning to TRBD1. The germline V gene has CDR1 KGHSH and CDR2 LQKENI. The J segment lost 6 bases and the V segment lost 2 bases, leaving 7 bases of the junction unmatched. This CDR3 is 14 amino acids long. The whole variable domain, filled in from reference TRBV18 and TRBJ2-7, reads NAGVMQNPRHLVRRRGQEARLRCSPMKGHSHVYWYRQLPEEGLKFMVYLQKENIIDESGMPKERFSAEFPKEGPSILRIQQVVRGDSAAYFCASSPRQGTGEQYFGPGTRLTVT.

The V call is TRBV28, the J call TRBJ2-5; 8 positions match TRBD2. V was clipped by 5 bases and J by 4 bases; unmatched bases: 9. The germline gives CDR1 MDHEN, CDR2 SYDVKM. This CDR3 is 15 amino acids long. The CDR3 protein is CASSTGGPMGETQYF. DNA of the CDR3: TGTGCCAGCAGTACGGGAGGGCCGATGGGAGAGACCCAGTACTTC.

V usage is TRBV2 and J usage is TRBJ1-4, with a possible D match to TRBD1 (6 bases). Germline V gene data show CDR1 as SNHLY and CDR2 as FYNNEI. The CDR3 spans 15 residues. Trimming shortened V by 6 bases and J by 4 bases, and 15 bases separated the two germline ends. DNA of the CDR3: TGTGCCAGCAGGGGCGAGACAGGAATTAATGAAAAACTGTTTTTT. Residues: CASRGETGINEKLFF.

This clone was recorded only once. The V call is TRBV7-9, the J call TRBJ2-7; no definite D call. The ends were cut back, 4 bases at V and 5 bases at J, with 9 bases in the middle. CDR3 length equals 12 residues. Germline assignment: CDR1 SEHNR and CDR2 FQNEAQ (reference sequence). CDR3 residues: CASSSSTHEQYF. CDR3 bases: TGTGCCAGCAGCTCTTCGACCCACGAGCAGTACTTC.

This clone showed up just once. This chain connects TRBV6-5 to TRBJ2-1; the D gene is possibly TRBD2 (6 bases). Trimming stripped 7 bases from V and 5 bases from J, with 15 bases between. Germline assignment: CDR1 MNHEY and CDR2 SVGAGI. The CDR3 runs 14 residues. As DNA, the CDR3 is TGTGCCAGCAACAAGGGCGGGAATAACAATGAGCAGTTCTTC. This gives the protein CASNKGGNNNEQFF.

The chain carries TRBV3-1 (or the pseudogene TRBV3-2) and TRBJ2-7, with D perhaps TRBD1 (5 bases). This CDR3 has 13 residues. Trimming cost V 0 bases and J 7 bases, with 10 bases left between them. From germline, CDR1 is LGHDT and CDR2 YNNKEL (reference sequence). The CDR3 bases are TGTGCCAGCAGCCAAGATGGGGCGCGAGAGCAGTACTTC. Translated: CASSQDGAREQYF.

The gene calls are TRBV11-2 and TRBJ2-3, with TRBD2 matching over 8 bases. V gave up 5 bases and J gave up 6 bases; unmatched junction bases: 10. This CDR3 comprises 15 residues. The V gene's germline CDR1 is SGHAT and CDR2 FQNNGV. CDR3 loop: CASSLGGLVRDTQYF. CDR3 coding DNA: TGTGCCAGCAGCCTAGGGGGACTAGTGCGTGATACGCAGTATTTT.

V gene TRBV7-9 combines with J gene TRBJ1-5, with a weak D call TRBD1 (6 bases). Germline V CDR1 and CDR2: SEHNR, FQNEAQ (reference sequence). The CDR3 is 13 residues long. V shed 4 bases and J shed 6 bases, with 10 bases lying between them. CDR3 sequence reads: CASSSQGGQPQHF. The DNA for the CDR3 is TGTGCCAGCAGCTCACAGGGCGGTCAGCCCCAGCATTTT.

This chain uses TRBV11-3 with TRBJ2-5; 12 nucleotides line up with TRBD2. With V trimmed by 5 bases and J by 1 base, 8 bases remained unmatched. Per germline, CDR1 SGHNT and CDR2 YENEEA. The CDR3 sequence is 17 residues long. The DNA of the CDR3 is TGTGCCAGCAGCCCCGGGACTAGCGGGCTTTTCCAAGAGACCCAGTACTTC. Amino acids: CASSPGTSGLFQETQYF. The variable domain in full, with the rest retrieved from reference TRBV11-3 and TRBJ2-5, is EAGVVQSPRYKIIEKKQPVAFWCNPISGHNTLYWYLQNLGQGPELLIRYENEEAVDDSQLPKDRFSAERLKGVDSTLKIQPAELGDSAVYLCASSPGTSGLFQETQYFGPGTRLLVL.

This clone has a handful of counts. The chain joins TRBV28 to TRBJ1-1; no firm D call. Trimming took 3 bases from V and 4 from J, leaving 9 bases between them. CDR1 is MDHEN and CDR2 is SYDVKM in the germline V gene. The CDR3 loop spans 13 amino acids. CDR3 in amino acids: CASSLGVGTEAFF. CDR3 coding DNA: TGTGCCAGCAGTTTGGGTGTGGGCACTGAAGCTTTCTTT.

J is TRBJ1-6 and V is TRBV7-9, with a tentative D call TRBD1 (5 bases). V gave up 5 bases and J gave up 6 bases, with 14 bases separating them. The CDR3 spans 15 residues. Germline V lookup: CDR1 SEHNR, CDR2 FQNEAQ (reference sequence). CDR3 sequence (DNA): TGTGCCAGCAGCCCTTCAACAGGCCCTAATTCACCCCTCCACTTT. Its translation is CASSPSTGPNSPLHF.

The rearrangement joins TRBV7-2 to TRBJ1-2, with D maybe TRBD1 (5 bases). Looked up from germline, CDR1 is SGHTA and CDR2 is FQGNSA. V dropped 1 base and J dropped 7 bases, with 16 bases sitting between them. The CDR3 runs to 15 residues. CDR3 region: CASSLGSRFQGGYTF. For the CDR3, the DNA is TGTGCCAGCAGCTTAGGGTCCAGATTTCAGGGTGGCTACACCTTC.